Listed here are 29 T cell receptor beta chains from one sample, sequenced in a study of vaccination and CD4 T cells after COVID-19. Described treatment: approximately 9-day PBMC culture with coronavirus spike peptide pools or control peptides (ViraFEST assay). The antigens for these receptors are not known. Cultured CD4+ T cell DNA was sequenced using the Oncomine TCR Beta short-read assay. TCRdb analysed the PCR reads with MiXCR anew, one entry per CDR3 protein. The repertoire consists of approximately 15,000 distinct CDR3 sequences, with around 45% occurring once and the leading ten covering over 15%. This specimen consisted of CD4+ T cells from blood, cultured in vitro, obtained before SARS-CoV-2 vaccination. The receptor source for this set is a human donor who received a COVID-19 vaccine.

The chain recombines TRBV18 with TRBJ1-4; D not resolved. The germline V and J ends were trimmed by 4 bases and 15 bases, with 9 bases remaining between them. The length of the CDR3 is 10 residues. CDR1 KGHSH and CDR2 LQKENI come from the germline V gene. The CDR3 region has the DNA TGTGCCAGCTCACGGACGTCCGTGTTTTTT. Protein sequence: CASSRTSVFF.

The CDR3 reads CASEIWGVNYGYTF. The CDR3 nucleotides read TGCGCCAGCGAAATTTGGGGGGTTAACTATGGCTACACCTTC. The chain is built from TRBV10-1 and TRBJ1-2, with D possibly being TRBD1 (5 bases). This CDR3 has 14 residues. The germline V and J ends were trimmed by 8 bases and 1 base, with 14 bases remaining between them. Germline assignment: CDR1 WNHNN and CDR2 SYGVQD (reference sequence).

The chain recombines TRBV6-1 with TRBJ1-6, with D possibly TRBD1 on 6 matching bases. The length of the CDR3 is 16 residues. Germline lookup yields CDR1 MNHNS and CDR2 SASEGT. V was trimmed by 4 bases and J by 0 bases, leaving 10 bases between them. The CDR3 DNA reads TGTGCCAGCAGTGTAACAGGGAGCTCCTATAATTCACCCCTCCACTTT. It is translated as CASSVTGSSYNSPLHF.

The rearrangement uses TRBV6-1 and TRBJ2-7; a weak D match, TRBD1 (6 bases). This CDR3 comprises 14 residues. Deletions cut 7 bases from V and 0 bases from J, with 13 bases between. Germline V lookup: CDR1 MNHNS, CDR2 SASEGT. The CDR3 DNA sequence: TGTGCCAGCAAAATGGACAGCTACTCCTACGAGCAGTACTTC. This gives the protein CASKMDSYSYEQYF.

V and J are TRBV19 and TRBJ1-6, with D maybe TRBD1 (5 bases). Looked up from germline, CDR1 is LNHDA and CDR2 is SQIVND (reference sequence). V was cut by 6 bases and J by 0 bases, with 9 bases left in between. The CDR3 contains 15 residues. The chain's CDR3 is CASSRDSSYNSPLHF. The DNA of the CDR3 is TGTGCCAGTAGCAGGGATTCCTCCTATAATTCACCCCTCCACTTT.

The genes are TRBV5-4 and TRBJ1-1; D may be TRBD1 (6 bases). CDR3 length equals 13 residues. The germline CDR1 and CDR2 sequences are SGHNT and YYREEE (reference sequence). The ends were cut back, 0 bases at V and 7 bases at J, with 10 bases in the middle. CDR3 DNA: TGTGCCAGCAGCTTGGAAGGGGGGGGTGAAGCTTTCTTT. Its protein is CASSLEGGGEAFF.

The rearrangement links TRBV20-1 to TRBJ1-4, with a tentative D call TRBD1 (5 bases). The CDR3 covers 13 residues. Germline lookup yields CDR1 DFQATT and CDR2 SNEGSKA (reference sequence). V lost 5 bases and J 4 bases, leaving 11 bases between the germline ends. The CDR3 region is CSASHRLNEKLFF. CDR3 DNA: TGCAGTGCTTCCCACAGGCTTAATGAAAAACTGTTTTTT.

The chain uses TRBV6-1 and TRBJ2-1; D is possibly TRBD1 (5 bases). V lost 5 bases, J lost 4 bases, and 6 bases lay in between. This CDR3 contains 12 residues. Germline V lookup: CDR1 MNHNS, CDR2 SASEGT. The CDR3 bases are TGTGCCAGCAGTCGACAGTACAATGAGCAGTTCTTC. This translates into CASSRQYNEQFF.

This clonotype has a handful of counts. J is TRBJ1-3 and V is TRBV30; maybe TRBD1 (6 bases). V lost 3 bases, J lost 0 bases, and 9 bases lay in between. CDR3 length: 14 amino acids. Germline V CDR1 and CDR2: GTSNPN, SVGIG (reference sequence). The chain's CDR3 is CAWSLGGSGNTIYF. The DNA for the CDR3 is TGTGCCTGGAGCCTAGGGGGCTCTGGAAACACCATATATTTT.

The chain combines TRBV12-3 or TRBV12-4 with TRBJ2-5, with D maybe TRBD1 (6 bases). Trimming pared 6 bases from V and 3 bases from J, leaving 14 bases between. The CDR3 runs 14 residues. CDR3 bases: TGTGCCAGCAGCGCGACAGGAATGGAAGAGACCCAGTACTTC. As protein: CASSATGMEETQYF.

Judged by abundance, this clonotype is medium-sized (0.01 to 0.1%). The rearrangement joins TRBV27 to TRBJ1-6; TRBD1 might be the D (6 bases). Germline values: CDR1 MNHEY, CDR2 SMNVEV (reference sequence). The V and J ends lost 3 bases and 10 bases respectively, with 10 bases between them. This CDR3 region has 13 residues. The CDR3 sequence: CASSLEGDSPLHF. DNA for the CDR3: TGTGCCAGCAGTTTGGAGGGGGACTCACCCCTCCACTTT.

This clonotype was observed a few times. The chain joins TRBV7-9 to TRBJ1-5; no firm D call. This CDR3 comprises 14 residues. The V end lost 1 base, the J end lost 4 bases, and 8 bases lay between the germline ends. The germline V gene has CDR1 SEHNR and CDR2 FQNEAQ (reference sequence). The CDR3 sequence is CASSLEGGNQPQHF. The CDR3 nucleotides are TGTGCCAGCAGCTTAGAGGGTGGAAATCAGCCCCAGCATTTT.

This clonotype was seen only a few times. The rearrangement joins TRBV6-1 to TRBJ2-5; D may correspond to TRBD1 or TRBD2 (5 bases each). The germline gives CDR1 MNHNS, CDR2 SASEGT. V was clipped by 3 bases and J by 4 bases, with 15 bases between them. This CDR3 comprises 15 residues. The CDR3 reads CASSEEQLGTETQYF. For the CDR3, the DNA is TGTGCCAGCAGTGAGGAACAGTTGGGGACAGAGACCCAGTACTTC.

This clonotype was picked up a small number of times. The V gene is TRBV6-1, the J gene TRBJ1-2; 11 bases line up with TRBD1. Germline V CDR1 and CDR2: MNHNS, SASEGT. The CDR3 has 16 amino acids. Trimming cost V 6 bases and J 3 bases; bases outside gene matches: 9. The CDR3 DNA reads TGTGCCAGCAGCCCATCCGGACAGGGGGCCTACTATGGCTACACCTTC. Protein: CASSPSGQGAYYGYTF.

This chain's CDR3 is CASSAWGGGETQYF. DNA of the CDR3: TGTGCCAGCAGCGCCTGGGGGGGAGGGGAGACCCAGTACTTC. This chain connects TRBV2 to TRBJ2-5, with 7 bases aligning to TRBD2. V lost 6 bases to trimming and J lost 5 bases; unmatched junction nucleotides: 9. Germline V lookup: CDR1 SNHLY, CDR2 FYNNEI. The CDR3 loop spans 14 amino acids.

CDR3 nucleotide sequence: TGCGCCAGCAGTGTTTCCGCTCGGGCCGAGCAGTACTTC. Amino acids: CASSVSARAEQYF. The J gene is TRBJ2-7, the V gene TRBV10-1, with no clear D. The V gene lost 4 bases and the J gene lost 6 bases, with 13 bases spanning the gap. CDR1 WNHNN and CDR2 SYGVQD come from the germline V gene (reference sequence). The CDR3 sequence is 13 residues long.

This rearrangement joins TRBV19 to TRBJ1-5; D perhaps matches TRBD1 (6 bases). The CDR3 spans 14 residues. The germline V and J ends were trimmed by 7 bases and 3 bases, with 13 bases remaining between them. In germline, CDR1 is LNHDA, CDR2 SQIVND (reference sequence). For the CDR3, the DNA is TGTGCCAGTACCTTAGGACAGAACAATCAGCCCCAGCATTTT. Its translation is CASTLGQNNQPQHF.

The chain employs TRBV29-1 and TRBJ1-1, with 7 bases identical to TRBD1. Germline values: CDR1 SQVTM, CDR2 ANQGSEA. Trimming removed 6 bases from V and 4 bases from J; junction bases left unmatched: 2. The CDR3 runs to 11 residues. The CDR3 coding sequence is TGCAGCGTGAACAGGGGCACTGAAGCTTTCTTT. Encoded protein: CSVNRGTEAFF.

This chain connects TRBV6-1 to TRBJ1-1; D possibly corresponds to TRBD1 (6 bases). The germline V gene has CDR1 MNHNS and CDR2 SASEGT. Trimming pared 6 bases from V and 0 bases from J, leaving 11 bases between. This CDR3 has 14 amino acids. The CDR3 loop is CASSTRGLNTEAFF. The CDR3 region has the DNA TGTGCCAGCAGCACCCGGGGGCTGAACACTGAAGCTTTCTTT.

The genes are TRBV14 and TRBJ1-2; 7 nucleotides match TRBD1. The germline CDR1 and CDR2 sequences are SGHDN and FVKESK. The CDR3 spans 16 residues. Trimming at V came to 5 bases and at J to 2 bases, leaving 11 bases not matched to a gene. The CDR3 DNA reads TGTGCCAGCAGCAGAAACCCGGGACAGATAAACTATGGCTACACCTTC. Translation gives CASSRNPGQINYGYTF.

The chain has TRBV7-8 and TRBJ1-1; maybe TRBD1 (5 bases). The V end was cut by 2 bases, the J end by 0 bases, with 13 bases between. CDR3 length: 16 amino acids. Germline V lookup: CDR1 SGHVS, CDR2 FQNEAQ. CDR3: CASSLRRGTLNTEAFF. Here the CDR3 DNA reads TGTGCCAGCAGCTTACGACGGGGGACGTTGAACACTGAAGCTTTCTTT. Based on the CDR3 plus reference TRBV7-8 and TRBJ1-1, the full variable domain is GAGVSQSPRYKVAKRGQDVALRCDPISGHVSLFWYQQALGQGPEFLTYFQNEAQLDKSGLPSDRFFAERPEGSVSTLKIQRTQQEDSAVYLCASSLRRGTLNTEAFFGQGTRLTVV.

This clonotype was recorded a few times. The gene calls are TRBV7-8 and TRBJ1-5; TRBD1 aligns across 10 bases. The junction had 9 bases not matched to a gene; V was cut back by 6 bases and J by 7 bases. The CDR3 is made up of 15 amino acids. Germline V lookup: CDR1 SGHVS, CDR2 FQNEAQ. CDR3 loop: CASSPDRGRVQPQHF. CDR3 nucleotide sequence: TGTGCCAGCAGTCCTGACAGGGGGCGCGTGCAGCCCCAGCATTTT.

This clonotype was found once. V gene TRBV6-1 combines with J gene TRBJ2-1; TRBD1 agrees at 8 bases. Germline CDR1 reads MNHNS; CDR2 reads SASEGT. This CDR3 is built from 17 residues. Trimming at V came to 6 bases and at J to 5 bases, leaving 15 bases not matched to a gene. In DNA form, the CDR3 reads TGTGCCAGCAGGCGCCGGGACAGGTCTCCAGGTGACAATGAGCAGTTCTTC. It specifies CASRRRDRSPGDNEQFF.

This chain links TRBV5-1 with TRBJ2-5; 9 bases match TRBD2. The CDR3 has 16 residues. Unmatched junction bases numbered 6, after V lost 0 bases and J lost 3 bases. CDR1 is SGHRS and CDR2 is YFSETQ in the germline V gene. CDR3 DNA: TGCGCCAGCAGCTTGGCCCGGCAGCGGGGGGAAGAGACCCAGTACTTC. Translation gives CASSLARQRGEETQYF.

This clonotype was counted between two and nine times. The chain employs TRBV12-3 or TRBV12-4 and TRBJ1-5; no clear D gene. The CDR3 sequence is 15 residues long. With 5 bases removed from V and 5 bases from J, the gap between germline ends came to 16 bases. The CDR3 nucleotides read TGTGCCAGCAGTCCGACCGGGATTCGATATCAGCCCCAGCATTTT. Translated, it gives CASSPTGIRYQPQHF.

This chain joins TRBV7-2 and TRBJ2-2; 10 nucleotides line up with TRBD2. After removal of 5 bases from V and 9 bases from J, the junction contained 6 bases not matched to a gene. The CDR3 extends over 14 amino acids. The germline gives CDR1 SGHTA, CDR2 FQGNSA. CDR3 loop: CASSQELAGRELFF. The CDR3 coding sequence is TGTGCCAGCAGCCAGGAACTAGCGGGGAGGGAGCTGTTTTTT.

The chain uses TRBV6-1 and TRBJ1-1; 7 bases line up with TRBD1. The CDR3 length is 15 residues. With V trimmed by 7 bases and J by 0 bases, 8 bases remained unmatched. Germline values: CDR1 MNHNS, CDR2 SASEGT. CDR3 protein: CASKTLTGVNTEAFF. In nucleotides, the CDR3 is TGTGCCAGCAAGACCTTAACAGGGGTGAACACTGAAGCTTTCTTT.

J is TRBJ2-3 and V is TRBV2, with D tentatively TRBD2 (6 bases). The V end was cut by 4 bases, the J end by 0 bases, with 14 bases between. The germline gives CDR1 SNHLY, CDR2 FYNNEI. The CDR3 length is 16 residues. CDR3 in DNA: TGTGCCAGCAGTGTTCTTAGCGGCCCAAGCACAGATACGCAGTATTTT. This translates into CASSVLSGPSTDTQYF.

The chain employs TRBV5-1 and TRBJ2-3; the match to TRBD2 covers 13 bases. This CDR3 spans 20 amino acids. The V gene end was trimmed by 3 bases and the J gene end by 3 bases; junction bases not matched to a gene: 16. Germline CDR1 reads SGHRS; CDR2 reads YFSETQ. The CDR3 DNA follows: TGCGCCAGCAGCTCGCAGGGAACTAGCGGGGGGGCAGCGCCTACAGATACGCAGTATTTT. It encodes CASSSQGTSGGAAPTDTQYF. The whole variable domain, remainder taken from reference TRBV5-1 and TRBJ2-3, is KAGVTQTPRYLIKTRGQQVTLSCSPISGHRSVSWYQQTPGQGLQFLFEYFSETQRNKGNFPGRFSGRQFSNSRSEMNVSTLELGDSALYLCASSSQGTSGGAAPTDTQYFGPGTRLTVL.